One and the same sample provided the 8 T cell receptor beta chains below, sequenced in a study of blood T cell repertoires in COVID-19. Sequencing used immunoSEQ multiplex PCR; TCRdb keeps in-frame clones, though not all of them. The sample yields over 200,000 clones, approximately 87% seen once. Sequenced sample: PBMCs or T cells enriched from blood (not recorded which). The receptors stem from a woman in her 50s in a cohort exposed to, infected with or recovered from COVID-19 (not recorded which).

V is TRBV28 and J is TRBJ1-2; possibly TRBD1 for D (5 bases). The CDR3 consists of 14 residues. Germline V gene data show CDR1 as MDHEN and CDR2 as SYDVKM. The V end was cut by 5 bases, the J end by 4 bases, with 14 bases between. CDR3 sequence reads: CASSKGQGPYGYTF. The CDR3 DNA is TGTGCCAGCAGTAAGGGGCAGGGCCCCTATGGCTACACCTTC.

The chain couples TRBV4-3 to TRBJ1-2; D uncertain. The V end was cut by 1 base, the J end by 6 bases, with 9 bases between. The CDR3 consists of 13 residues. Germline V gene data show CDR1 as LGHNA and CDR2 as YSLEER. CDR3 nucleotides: TGCGCCAGCAGCCAAGGAATCGGTAATGGCTACACCTTC. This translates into CASSQGIGNGYTF.

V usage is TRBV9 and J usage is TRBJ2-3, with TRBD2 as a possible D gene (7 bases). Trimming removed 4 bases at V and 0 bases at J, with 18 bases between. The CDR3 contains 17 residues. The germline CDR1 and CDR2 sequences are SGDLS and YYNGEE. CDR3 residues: CASSPPGGRQSTDTQYF. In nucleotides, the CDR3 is TGTGCCAGCAGCCCACCCGGGGGGCGGCAGAGCACAGATACGCAGTATTTT.

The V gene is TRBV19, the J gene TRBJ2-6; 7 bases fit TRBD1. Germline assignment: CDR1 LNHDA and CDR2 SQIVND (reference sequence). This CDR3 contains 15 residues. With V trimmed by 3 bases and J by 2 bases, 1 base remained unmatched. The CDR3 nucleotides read TGTGCCAGTAGTATGCAGGGGGCTGGGGCCAACGTCCTGACTTTC. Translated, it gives CASSMQGAGANVLTF.

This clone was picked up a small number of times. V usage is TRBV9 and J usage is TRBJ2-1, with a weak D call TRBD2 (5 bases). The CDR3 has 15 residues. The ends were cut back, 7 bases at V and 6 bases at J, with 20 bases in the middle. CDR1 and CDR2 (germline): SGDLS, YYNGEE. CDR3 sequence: CASGDLGGGGNEQFF. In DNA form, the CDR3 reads TGTGCCAGCGGAGATTTAGGCGGAGGCGGCAATGAGCAGTTCTTC.

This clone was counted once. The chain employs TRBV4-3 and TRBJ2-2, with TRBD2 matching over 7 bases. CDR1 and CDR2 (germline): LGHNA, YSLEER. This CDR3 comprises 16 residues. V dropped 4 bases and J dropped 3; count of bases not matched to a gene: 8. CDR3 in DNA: TGCGCCAGCAGCCCCAGATCTGCGGGGGACACCGGGGAGCTGTTTTTT. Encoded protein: CASSPRSAGDTGELFF.

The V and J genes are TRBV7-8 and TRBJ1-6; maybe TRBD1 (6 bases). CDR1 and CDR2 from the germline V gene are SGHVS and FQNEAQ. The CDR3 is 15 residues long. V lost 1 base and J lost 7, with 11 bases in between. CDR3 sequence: CASSLEGGVNSPLHF. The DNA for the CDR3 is TGTGCCAGCAGCTTAGAAGGGGGGGTCAATTCACCCCTCCACTTT. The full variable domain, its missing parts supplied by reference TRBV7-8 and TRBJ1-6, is GAGVSQSPRYKVAKRGQDVALRCDPISGHVSLFWYQQALGQGPEFLTYFQNEAQLDKSGLPSDRFFAERPEGSVSTLKIQRTQQEDSAVYLCASSLEGGVNSPLHFGNGTRLTVT.

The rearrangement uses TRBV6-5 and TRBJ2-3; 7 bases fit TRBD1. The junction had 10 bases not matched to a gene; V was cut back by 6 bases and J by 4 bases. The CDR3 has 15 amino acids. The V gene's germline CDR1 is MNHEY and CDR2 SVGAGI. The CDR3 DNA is TGTGCCAGCAGCCCAGCGACAGGGTGGGCAGATACGCAGTATTTT. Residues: CASSPATGWADTQYF.